This T cell receptor (beta chain) comes out of a study of regulatory T cells in long-lasting Graves disease. Study results and caveats: Sharing of public clonotypes was greater in persistent patients (around 2,500) than in new patients (around 890).

Trimming took 4 bases from V and 7 from J, leaving 14 bases between them. The germline CDR1 and CDR2 sequences are SNHLY and FYNNEI. The CDR3 has 15 residues. This clonotype was counted ten times or more. Its target is not known. Time point: persistent/refractory GD, antithyroid drugs over 5 years with positive TRAb. Scientists built the TCR library using RNA that was extracted from PBMCs. Arm-PCR of CDR3 regions and iRepertoire HTBI primers were the basis on which TCR beta libraries were built. TCRdb re-derived calls from the multiplex PCR reads in MiXCR, one entry per CDR3 protein. The sample lists approximately 290,000 distinct CDR3 sequences, 20% to 25% occurring once.

The V and J genes are TRBV2 and TRBJ1-6; D is ambiguous. The input for sequencing was peripheral blood mononuclear cells (PBMCs), taken when the disease was refractory, from a patient treated with antithyroid drugs. This clonotype was sampled from a female donor with Graves disease. CDR3: CASSATDGFNSPLHF. CDR3 DNA sequence: TGTGCCAGCAGTGCGACGGACGGATTCAATTCACCCCTCCACTTT.